The present entry profiles one TCR beta chain with its context. These data are taken from a study of blood T cell repertoires in COVID-19. Background on the study: Nucleic acid was either cDNA or gDNA, and it came from T cells, B-cell-depleted T cells, or PBMCs.

V was clipped by 3 bases and J by 0 bases, with 6 bases between them. The CDR3 extends over 12 amino acids. CDR1 is DFQATT and CDR2 is SNEGSKA in the germline V gene (reference sequence). The protocol was immunoSEQ multiplex PCR, while the TCRdb copy is restricted to in-frame clones and leaves out a portion. This sample has 200,000 to 300,000 clones, with approximately 84% found just once. Sample: peripheral blood. The chain has TRBV20-1 and TRBJ2-7; D ambiguous. The source is a woman aged 80 or older with acute or convalescent COVID-19. DNA of the CDR3: TGCAGTGCTAGTAGGAGCTCCTACGAGCAGTACTTC. This sequence encodes CSASRSSYEQYF.